A selection of T cell receptor beta chains follows, all from one sample in a study of OX40 agonist ivuxolimab in advanced cancers. TCRdb keeps only in-frame clones here, not all; method: immunoSEQ multiplex PCR. Found here are tens of thousands of clones, about 80% of them singletons; the top ten hold approximately 2.4%. The sequences come from CD4+ or CD8+ T cells sorted from blood, collected in a trial of the OX40 agonist ivuxolimab. The receptor source for this set is an adult with an advanced solid tumor such as melanoma, head and neck, liver or kidney cancer. The CDR3 runs from the conserved cysteine through the conserved F or W. A D gene is named only where the DNA matches it firmly. Some rows have no size entry. The others give once, few or many, or a class for an expanded clone.

J gene: TRBJ1-5; clone size: NA; V gene: TRBV19; D gene: NA; CDR3 DNA: TGTGCCAGTAGTAGACAATATAGCAATCAGCCCCAGCATTTT; CDR3 protein: CASSRQYSNQPQHF
J gene: TRBJ2-7; clone size: NA; V gene: TRBV29-1; D gene: TRBD2; CDR3 DNA: TGCAGCGTTGGGGCTCTAGCGGGGAGCTCCTACGAGCAGTACTTC; CDR3 protein: CSVGALAGSSYEQYF
J gene: TRBJ2-5; clone size: NA; V gene: TRBV14; D gene: NA; CDR3 DNA: TGTGCCAGCAGCCCCAAGGGGTCATTGAATGGAGAGACCCAGTACTTC; CDR3 protein: CASSPKGSLNGETQYF
J gene: TRBJ1-1; clone size: NA; V gene: TRBV4-1; D gene: NA; CDR3 DNA: TGCGCCAGCAGCCAAGCAAACATGGGGTTTGTGAACACTGAAGCTTTCTTT; CDR3 protein: CASSQANMGFVNTEAFF
J gene: TRBJ2-5; clone size: NA; V gene: TRBV28; D gene: TRBD1; CDR3 DNA: TGTGCCAGCAGTTCGGGACAGGGGGGGGAGACCCAGTACTTC; CDR3 protein: CASSSGQGGETQYF
J gene: TRBJ2-7; clone size: NA; V gene: TRBV27; D gene: TRBD2; CDR3 DNA: TGTGCCAGCAGTTCTTTATCGCTAGCGGGAACCTACGAGCAGTACTTC; CDR3 protein: CASSSLSLAGTYEQYF
J gene: TRBJ2-2; clone size: NA; V gene: TRBV19; D gene: TRBD1; CDR3 DNA: TGTGCCAGTTCGGGACAGGGGGCGGGCACCGGGGAGCTGTTTTTT; CDR3 protein: CASSGQGAGTGELFF
J gene: TRBJ2-2; clone size: NA; V gene: TRBV23-1; D gene: TRBD2; CDR3 DNA: TGCGCCAGCAGTCAATCCGAGCGGGAGGGTAACACCGGGGAGCTGTTTTTT; CDR3 protein: CASSQSEREGNTGELFF
J gene: TRBJ1-3; clone size: NA; V gene: TRBV6-5; D gene: TRBD1; CDR3 DNA: TGTGCCAGCAGACCGGGACAGGGTATAGGAAACACCATATATTTT; CDR3 protein: CASRPGQGIGNTIYF
J gene: TRBJ2-2; clone size: NA; V gene: TRBV7-8; D gene: NA; CDR3 DNA: TGTGCCAGCAGCTTAGTTTACGGGGTAGGCACCGGGGAGCTGTTTTTT; CDR3 protein: CASSLVYGVGTGELFF
J gene: TRBJ2-7; clone size: NA; V gene: TRBV11-2; D gene: NA; CDR3 DNA: TGTGCCAGCAGCTTCCTGCAGGGGAAAAACGAGCAGTACTTC; CDR3 protein: CASSFLQGKNEQYF
J gene: TRBJ2-7; clone size: NA; V gene: TRBV5-1; D gene: TRBD1; CDR3 DNA: TGCGCCAGCAGCTTAGTGGACAGGGAATACGAGCAGTACTTC; CDR3 protein: CASSLVDREYEQYF
J gene: TRBJ1-2; clone size: few; V gene: TRBV7-2; D gene: TRBD1; CDR3 DNA: TGTGCCAGCAGCTCCGGACAGGGGATGGAAGGCTACACCTTC; CDR3 protein: CASSSGQGMEGYTF
J gene: TRBJ1-2; clone size: once; V gene: TRBV29-1; D gene: TRBD1; CDR3 DNA: TGCAGCGGTGGGGACAGGGGACCGACCAAAACTAACTATGGCTACACCTTC; CDR3 protein: CSGGDRGPTKTNYGYTF
J gene: TRBJ1-1; clone size: NA; V gene: TRBV29-1; D gene: NA; CDR3 DNA: TGCAGCGTACAAGGACAGCACACTGAAGCTTTCTTT; CDR3 protein: CSVQGQHTEAFF
J gene: TRBJ1-2; clone size: NA; V gene: TRBV7-2; D gene: NA; CDR3 DNA: TGTGCCAGCAGCTTAGTGTCCTATGGCCACACCTTC; CDR3 protein: CASSLVSYGHTF
J gene: TRBJ1-3; clone size: NA; V gene: TRBV30; D gene: TRBD1; CDR3 DNA: TGTGCCTGGACCATGACAGGGGTGTTCGGAAACACCATATATTTT; CDR3 protein: CAWTMTGVFGNTIYF
J gene: TRBJ2-5; clone size: once; V gene: TRBV18; D gene: NA; CDR3 DNA: TGTGCCAGCTCGGCCCAAGAGACCCAGTACTTC; CDR3 protein: CASSAQETQYF
J gene: TRBJ1-2; clone size: NA; V gene: TRBV9; D gene: NA; CDR3 DNA: TGTGCCAGCAGTGAGATCGAATACTATGGCTACACCTTC; CDR3 protein: CASSEIEYYGYTF
J gene: TRBJ2-7; clone size: NA; V gene: TRBV15; D gene: NA; CDR3 DNA: TGTGCCACCAGCAGGGGCCTAGGGGGAAGGGGCGAGCAGTACTTC; CDR3 protein: CATSRGLGGRGEQYF
J gene: TRBJ2-7; clone size: NA; V gene: TRBV7-3; D gene: TRBD2; CDR3 DNA: TGTGCCAGCAGCTTAGAAGGGACTAGCGGGGTCTACGAGCAGTACTTC; CDR3 protein: CASSLEGTSGVYEQYF
J gene: TRBJ2-5; clone size: NA; V gene: TRBV7-3; D gene: TRBD2; CDR3 DNA: TGTGCCAGCAGCCCGGGGGGGGTTCTTGAGACCCAGTACTTC; CDR3 protein: CASSPGGVLETQYF
J gene: TRBJ1-1; clone size: NA; V gene: TRBV6-1; D gene: NA; CDR3 DNA: TGTGCCAGCGAGCGGACTGAAGCTTTCTTT; CDR3 protein: CASERTEAFF
J gene: TRBJ1-2; clone size: NA; V gene: TRBV27; D gene: TRBD1; CDR3 DNA: TGTGCCAGCAGTCTACGGACAGGGACCACGTCTGGCTACACCTTC; CDR3 protein: CASSLRTGTTSGYTF
J gene: TRBJ1-2; clone size: NA; V gene: TRBV7-2; D gene: TRBD1; CDR3 DNA: TGTGCCAGCAGCCTAAGGGACAGGAACTATGGCTACACCTTC; CDR3 protein: CASSLRDRNYGYTF
J gene: TRBJ2-3; clone size: NA; V gene: TRBV4-3; D gene: TRBD1; CDR3 DNA: TGCGCCAGCAGCCAAGGTGCCGGGACAGGGCCTTTCACAGATACGCAGTATTTT; CDR3 protein: CASSQGAGTGPFTDTQYF
J gene: TRBJ2-7; clone size: NA; V gene: TRBV4-2; D gene: TRBD1; CDR3 DNA: TGTGCCAGCAGCCGCCCGGGACAGGAAACCGACGAGCAGTACTTC; CDR3 protein: CASSRPGQETDEQYF
J gene: TRBJ1-5; clone size: NA; V gene: TRBV6-6; D gene: TRBD1; CDR3 DNA: TGTGCCAGCAGGGACGAGTTAACAGGGGGCGGTCAGCCCCAGCATTTT; CDR3 protein: CASRDELTGGGQPQHF
J gene: TRBJ1-5; clone size: NA; V gene: TRBV9; D gene: TRBD1; CDR3 DNA: TGTGCCAGCAGCGGGACAGGGGGTATCAATCAGCCCCAGCATTTT; CDR3 protein: CASSGTGGINQPQHF
J gene: TRBJ1-1; clone size: few; V gene: TRBV19; D gene: NA; CDR3 DNA: TGTGCCAGTAGTAAACGGACGAAAGGGATGAACACTGAAGCTTTCTTT; CDR3 protein: CASSKRTKGMNTEAFF
J gene: TRBJ1-5; clone size: few; V gene: TRBV7-2; D gene: NA; CDR3 DNA: TGTGCCAGCAGCTTCTGGGACATCGAGCCCCAGCATTTT; CDR3 protein: CASSFWDIEPQHF
J gene: TRBJ2-7; clone size: NA; V gene: TRBV6-5; D gene: TRBD2; CDR3 DNA: TGTGCCAGCAGGGGACTAGCGGGCTACGAGCAGTACTTC; CDR3 protein: CASRGLAGYEQYF
J gene: TRBJ1-2; clone size: NA; V gene: TRBV5-5; D gene: NA; CDR3 DNA: TGTGCCAGCAGTCTTAATCCAGGGGAATCCTATGGCTACACCTTC; CDR3 protein: CASSLNPGESYGYTF
J gene: TRBJ2-1; clone size: once; V gene: TRBV7-3; D gene: TRBD2; CDR3 DNA: TGTGCCAGCAGCTTACTATCCCGGCGGCTAGCGGGGGGTAATGAGCAGTTCTTC; CDR3 protein: CASSLLSRRLAGGNEQFF
J gene: TRBJ1-6; clone size: NA; V gene: TRBV27; D gene: TRBD1; CDR3 DNA: TGTGCCAGCAGTTTATCTAGGGGGCTCGGTTCACCCCTCCACTTT; CDR3 protein: CASSLSRGLGSPLHF
J gene: TRBJ1-1; clone size: many; V gene: TRBV30; D gene: NA; CDR3 DNA: TGTGCCTGGAGTCCCGGACGCTTAAACACTGAAGCTTTCTTT; CDR3 protein: CAWSPGRLNTEAFF
J gene: TRBJ1-3; clone size: NA; V gene: TRBV5-1; D gene: TRBD1; CDR3 DNA: TGCGCCAGCAGCTTGGGGGGCGCGGGACAGGTCTCTGGAAACACCATATATTTT; CDR3 protein: CASSLGGAGQVSGNTIYF
J gene: TRBJ2-7; clone size: NA; V gene: TRBV7-3; D gene: NA; CDR3 DNA: TGTGCCAGCAGCTTACCGGGACCCCTTCAGAAGCAGTACTTC; CDR3 protein: CASSLPGPLQKQYF
J gene: TRBJ2-2; clone size: NA; V gene: TRBV15; D gene: NA; CDR3 DNA: TGTGCCACCAGCAGAGGGGCCGGGGAGCTGTTTTTT; CDR3 protein: CATSRGAGELFF
J gene: TRBJ1-4; clone size: NA; V gene: TRBV13; D gene: NA; CDR3 DNA: TGTGCCAGCAGTCAGCCACCGGGCAGAGAAAAACTGTTTTTT; CDR3 protein: CASSQPPGREKLFF
J gene: TRBJ1-4; clone size: NA; V gene: TRBV10-3; D gene: TRBD1; CDR3 DNA: TGTGCCATCAGTGAGACAGGGGCAAGTGAAAAACTGTTTTTT; CDR3 protein: CAISETGASEKLFF
J gene: TRBJ1-2; clone size: NA; V gene: TRBV13; D gene: NA; CDR3 DNA: TGTGCCAGCAGCTTGGCGACGATAAGGAGCTATGGCTACACCTTC; CDR3 protein: CASSLATIRSYGYTF
J gene: TRBJ2-1; clone size: few; V gene: TRBV6-5; D gene: TRBD2; CDR3 DNA: TGTGCCAGCAGACTAGCGGGGAGAGATTACAATGAGCAGTTCTTC; CDR3 protein: CASRLAGRDYNEQFF
J gene: TRBJ2-7; clone size: NA; V gene: TRBV11-3; D gene: NA; CDR3 DNA: TGTGCCAGCAGCCAAGTTAGGAAGGTCGGGGCGGTACCCGAGCAGTACTTC; CDR3 protein: CASSQVRKVGAVPEQYF
J gene: TRBJ2-3; clone size: NA; V gene: TRBV5-1; D gene: NA; CDR3 DNA: TGCGCCAGCAGCTTGGCCGGGACGGGGCAGTATTTT; CDR3 protein: CASSLAGTGQYF
J gene: TRBJ1-5; clone size: NA; V gene: TRBV7-2; D gene: TRBD1; CDR3 DNA: TGTGCCAGCAGCTTATTTGACAGGGGTGGGGATCAGCCCCAGCATTTT; CDR3 protein: CASSLFDRGGDQPQHF
J gene: TRBJ1-2; clone size: NA; V gene: TRBV7-2; D gene: NA; CDR3 DNA: TGTGCCAGCAGCTTAATCCAGGGAAACTATGGCTACACCTTC; CDR3 protein: CASSLIQGNYGYTF
J gene: TRBJ1-1; clone size: NA; V gene: TRBV9; D gene: NA; CDR3 DNA: TGTGCCAGCAGCGTAGATGGCGTAAGCTCGGCTGAAGCTTTCTTT; CDR3 protein: CASSVDGVSSAEAFF
J gene: TRBJ2-7; clone size: NA; V gene: TRBV7-2; D gene: NA; CDR3 DNA: TGTGCCAGCAGCCCTGCCCCGGACAGATCCTACGAGCAGTACTTC; CDR3 protein: CASSPAPDRSYEQYF
J gene: TRBJ2-5; clone size: NA; V gene: TRBV9; D gene: TRBD1; CDR3 DNA: TGTGCCAGCAGCACACGACAGGGTATGCGGGAGACCCAGTACTTC; CDR3 protein: CASSTRQGMRETQYF
J gene: TRBJ1-1; clone size: NA; V gene: TRBV30; D gene: TRBD1; CDR3 DNA: TGTGCCTGGAGTCGTCCCCGGGACAGGGGGTTCACTGAAGCTTTCTTT; CDR3 protein: CAWSRPRDRGFTEAFF
J gene: TRBJ2-5; clone size: NA; V gene: TRBV13; D gene: NA; CDR3 DNA: TGTGCCAGCAGCTTAGTAGCGGAAAAAGCAGGGGAGACCCAGTACTTC; CDR3 protein: CASSLVAEKAGETQYF
J gene: TRBJ1-2; clone size: NA; V gene: TRBV7-9; D gene: TRBD1; CDR3 DNA: TGTGCCAGCAGCCCCGTCTACGGGGACAGCACTCCCGCCTATGGCTACACCTTC; CDR3 protein: CASSPVYGDSTPAYGYTF
J gene: TRBJ2-1; clone size: NA; V gene: TRBV9; D gene: NA; CDR3 DNA: TGTGCCAGCAGCGTAGATCCTCAGGCTTACAATGAGCAGTTCTTC; CDR3 protein: CASSVDPQAYNEQFF
J gene: TRBJ1-3; clone size: NA; V gene: TRBV19; D gene: NA; CDR3 DNA: TGTGCCAGTAGTATAGATCCGGGCAGGGTGTCCTCTGGAAACACCATATATTTT; CDR3 protein: CASSIDPGRVSSGNTIYF
J gene: TRBJ2-1; clone size: NA; V gene: TRBV11-2; D gene: NA; CDR3 DNA: TGTGCCAGCAGCCGATCCTTTCGCGTTGAGCAGTTCTTC; CDR3 protein: CASSRSFRVEQFF
J gene: TRBJ2-2; clone size: NA; V gene: TRBV5-4; D gene: TRBD2; CDR3 DNA: TGTGCCAGCAGCTTGGCGCGGGGGGACACCGGGGAGCTGTTTTTT; CDR3 protein: CASSLARGDTGELFF
J gene: TRBJ2-2; clone size: NA; V gene: TRBV5-5; D gene: NA; CDR3 DNA: TGTGCCAGCAGCTTTCCAATCTGGGGCACCGGGGAGCTGTTTTTT; CDR3 protein: CASSFPIWGTGELFF